The present TCR beta chain was sequenced within a study of cytomegalovirus exposure and HLA in healthy donors. Regarding the study as a whole: In a later analysis, CMV-associated beta chains were mostly HLA-associated, it appeared. CMV antigen specificity of three CMV-associated chains was confirmed in vitro. Associated with HLA alleles at 0.05 false discovery rate in a later analysis were over 15,000 TCR beta sequences.

The germline V gene encodes CDR1 MDHEN and CDR2 SYDVKM. V lost 7 bases to trimming and J lost 9 bases, with 16 bases between them. The CDR3 covers 14 residues. With 60 Vbeta and 13 Jbeta primers, the PCR was carried out. Using immunoSEQ multiplex PCR, the repertoire was profiled, and TCRdb retains in-frame clones only, with some absent. Here the sample spans 150,000 to 200,000 clones, about 12% being singletons. A remark on this clone: Its antigen remains unknown.

Sample: PBMCs. The rearrangement uses TRBV28 and TRBJ1-6; D not certain. The origin of this receptor is a man aged 50 or older in good health and CMV-seropositive. This CDR3 is CASTRGGSSSPLHF. CDR3 in DNA: TGTGCCAGCACCAGAGGAGGGAGCAGTTCACCCCTCCACTTT.